This T cell receptor (beta chain) comes out of a study of blood T cell repertoires in COVID-19. About the study: Samples came from the United States, Italy and Spain, spanning acute and convalescent COVID-19.

The CDR3 extends over 13 amino acids. The V gene's germline CDR1 is MDHEN and CDR2 SYDVKM. J was trimmed by 7 bases and V by 5 bases; bases with no gene match: 6. Original methodology: Amplification of reference gene primers provided the estimated nucleated cell counts. The method was immunoSEQ multiplex PCR; TCRdb's version includes in-frame clones alone and lacks a portion of them. The DNA gave D and trimming, while V, J and clone size come from that table. The sample lists roughly 53,000 clones; over 70% were seen once. Followed longitudinally, the Seattle patients had been enrolled during active infection.

This clonotype was sampled from a woman older than 75 with COVID-19, enrolled during active disease. This sequence joins TRBV28 and TRBJ2-7; 9 nucleotides agree with TRBD1. Source material: peripheral blood. In DNA, the CDR3 is TGTGCCAGCAGTCGGGACAGGGTGGGAGAGCAGTACTTC. It codes for CASSRDRVGEQYF.